The 5 T cell receptor beta chains in this list originate from one sample, sequenced in a study of blood T cell repertoires in COVID-19. The data were produced by immunoSEQ multiplex PCR, yet TCRdb's version contains in-frame clones alone and is incomplete. The sample records approximately 150,000 clones, 85% to 90% being singletons. The sample consisted of peripheral blood. The receptors derive from a man between 45 and 60 years old who had recovered from COVID-19.

The chain couples TRBV19 to TRBJ1-2; tentative D call: TRBD1 (5 bases). Trimming took 0 bases from V and 7 from J, leaving 15 bases between them. The germline gives CDR1 LNHDA, CDR2 SQIVND (reference sequence). There are 15 residues in the CDR3. CDR3 DNA: TGTGCCAGTAGTATAGAGCCCCCAGGGCTCTCTGGCTACACCTTC. Translated, it gives CASSIEPPGLSGYTF.

The chain is built from TRBV6-1 and TRBJ1-6; unclear D gene. The CDR3 consists of 14 residues. V lost 0 bases, J lost 14 bases, and 14 bases lay in between. Germline V gene lookup returns CDR1 MNHNS and CDR2 SASEGT. In DNA, the CDR3 is TGTGCCAGCAGTGAAGCTAACAACACGCCAACCCTCCACTTT. It encodes CASSEANNTPTLHF.

The chain uses TRBV29-1 and TRBJ2-5, with TRBD1 as a possible D gene (5 bases). The length of the CDR3 is 13 residues. Germline-derived CDR1 and CDR2 are SQVTM and ANQGSEA. Trimming removed 1 base at V and 3 bases at J, with 9 bases between. In DNA, the CDR3 is TGCAGCGTTGAAGGGACAAGTAAAGAGACCCAGTACTTC. Protein product: CSVEGTSKETQYF.

The chain joins TRBV6-5 to TRBJ1-6, with 8 nucleotides matching TRBD1. CDR1 is MNHEY and CDR2 is SVGAGI in the germline V gene. The CDR3 consists of 15 residues. J was trimmed by 9 bases and V by 7 bases; bases with no gene match: 11. The CDR3 coding sequence is TGTGCCAGCACCCCGGGCAGGGGGCAGGGTTCACCCCTCCACTTT. This gives the protein CASTPGRGQGSPLHF.

This clone was picked up one time. This rearrangement joins TRBV6-6 to TRBJ1-2, with 9 bases identical to TRBD1. The CDR3 has 16 amino acids. Losses at the gene ends were 4 bases for V and 5 bases for J; bases not matched to a gene: 11. Germline CDR1 reads MNHNY; CDR2 reads SVGAGI (reference sequence). The CDR3 here is CASSSNADRGGYGYTF. In DNA, the CDR3 is TGTGCCAGCAGTTCAAACGCGGACAGGGGAGGTTATGGCTACACCTTC.